The rows below give T cell receptor beta chains drawn from one sample of a study of OX40 agonist ivuxolimab in advanced cancers. TCRdb's copy holds only in-frame clones and misses some; the assay was immunoSEQ multiplex PCR. The table has roughly 61,000 clones, over 80% seen once. Sequencing used CD4+ or CD8+ T cells sorted from blood, obtained in a trial of the OX40 agonist ivuxolimab. These receptors were collected from an adult with an advanced solid tumor such as melanoma, head and neck, liver or kidney cancer. CDR3s include the opening cysteine and the closing phenylalanine or tryptophan. A D gene is named only where the DNA matches it firmly. Not every row has a clone size; where given, it reads once, few, many or a size class.

j_call,clone_size,d_call,v_call,cdr3_aa,cdr3_nt
TRBJ1-1,-,TRBD1,TRBV19,CASLPGQGDTEAFF,TGTGCCAGCTTACCGGGACAGGGGGACACTGAAGCTTTCTTT
TRBJ2-2,-,TRBD2,TRBV4-1,CASSHIAGLRGELFF,TGCGCCAGCAGCCACATAGCGGGATTACGCGGGGAGCTGTTTTTT
TRBJ2-3,-,-,TRBV6-1,CASTKGVAGDTQYF,TGTGCCAGCACCAAAGGGGTAGCAGGAGATACGCAGTATTTT
TRBJ1-1,-,-,TRBV30,CAWRDQGVGRSGTEAFF,TGTGCCTGGAGGGACCAGGGAGTTGGCCGGAGTGGGACTGAAGCTTTCTTT
TRBJ1-2,few,-,TRBV9,CASSAQEYGYTF,TGTGCCAGCAGCGCACAGGAGTATGGCTACACCTTC
TRBJ2-3,-,-,TRBV28,CASITSQGTDTQYF,TGTGCCAGCATCACGTCTCAGGGCACAGATACGCAGTATTTT
TRBJ1-2,-,TRBD1,TRBV5-1,CASSGNTGQGIYGYTF,TGCGCCAGCAGCGGCAACACGGGACAGGGGATCTACGGCTACACCTTC
TRBJ1-1,-,-,TRBV15,CATSLGYFNTEAFF,TGTGCCACCAGCCTTGGTTACTTTAACACTGAAGCTTTCTTT
TRBJ2-5,-,-,TRBV11-3,CASSRGTSTTQETQYF,TGTGCCAGCAGCCGCGGGACAAGTACTACCCAAGAGACCCAGTACTTC
TRBJ2-1,-,TRBD1,TRBV19,CASSMGGTGIVNEQFF,TGTGCCAGTAGTATGGGTGGGACAGGGATAGTGAATGAGCAGTTCTTC
TRBJ2-1,-,-,TRBV6-5,CASRGMGASYNEQFF,TGTGCCAGCAGGGGGATGGGGGCCTCCTACAATGAGCAGTTCTTC
TRBJ1-1,few,-,TRBV19,CASSRGGAGTEAFF,TGTGCCAGTAGCCGAGGGGGGGCAGGCACTGAAGCTTTCTTT
TRBJ2-2,once,-,TRBV11-2,CASSSLLGELFF,TGTGCCAGCAGCTCCCTTCTAGGGGAGCTGTTTTTT
TRBJ1-3,-,-,TRBV7-2,CASSSRTLTGNTIYF,TGTGCCAGCAGCTCGCGGACTTTAACTGGAAACACCATATATTTT
TRBJ1-2,-,TRBD1,TRBV2,CASGRDRGLDGYTF,TGTGCCAGCGGAAGGGACAGGGGGCTGGATGGCTACACCTTC
TRBJ2-5,-,-,TRBV5-1,CASSLDDIGGETQYF,TGCGCCAGCAGCTTGGATGATATAGGGGGAGAGACCCAGTACTTC
TRBJ1-3,-,-,TRBV30,CAWSVAGRLSRGNTIYF,TGTGCCTGGAGTGTGGCCGGGAGGCTGTCCCGAGGAAACACCATATATTTT
TRBJ2-6,-,-,TRBV5-1,CASSTAQGMAGANVLTF,TGCGCCAGCAGCACGGCGCAGGGGATGGCTGGGGCCAACGTCCTGACTTTC
TRBJ2-1,-,TRBD2,TRBV27,CASSFRLAGELRYNEQFF,TGTGCCAGCAGTTTTAGACTAGCGGGAGAGCTTAGGTACAATGAGCAGTTCTTC
TRBJ1-1,-,TRBD1,TRBV5-5,CASSSGQGYTEAFF,TGTGCCAGCAGTTCCGGACAGGGATACACTGAAGCTTTCTTT
TRBJ2-3,once,TRBD2,TRBV13,CASRDPRSGRAMDTQYF,TGTGCCAGCAGGGACCCTAGGAGCGGGAGGGCCATGGATACGCAGTATTTT
TRBJ2-7,-,TRBD1,TRBV19,CASSIGTGDVYEQYF,TGTGCCAGTAGTATAGGGACAGGGGACGTCTACGAGCAGTACTTC
TRBJ1-2,-,-,TRBV6-5,CASSNPSLLEGYTF,TGTGCCAGCAGTAACCCCTCTTTGCTGGAGGGCTACACCTTC
TRBJ1-1,-,-,TRBV6-1,CASSEALRAVTDTEAFF,TGTGCCAGCAGTGAAGCGCTTCGGGCGGTCACGGACACTGAAGCTTTCTTT
TRBJ2-1,-,-,TRBV4-2,CASGPREGRGEQFF,TGTGCCAGCGGGCCCCGAGAGGGCCGGGGTGAGCAGTTCTTC
TRBJ1-1,-,-,TRBV4-3,CASSPRANTEAFF,TGCGCCAGCAGCCCCCGGGCGAACACTGAAGCTTTCTTT
TRBJ2-5,-,-,TRBV6-1,CASRQYETQYF,TGTGCCAGCAGACAATACGAGACCCAGTACTTC
TRBJ1-1,-,-,TRBV6-6,CASSKLIGPITEAFF,TGTGCCAGCAGTAAACTCATAGGCCCTATAACTGAAGCTTTCTTT
TRBJ1-1,-,-,TRBV5-5,CASSSRQEVSPTEAFF,TGTGCCAGCAGCTCCCGACAGGAGGTCAGTCCCACTGAAGCTTTCTTT
TRBJ2-5,once,-,TRBV11-2,CASSLPGAQFETQYF,TGTGCCAGCAGCCTGCCAGGCGCCCAATTTGAGACCCAGTACTTC
TRBJ1-2,few,TRBD1,TRBV6-5,CASRPGQHYGYTF,TGTGCCAGCAGGCCGGGACAGCACTATGGCTACACCTTC
TRBJ2-3,-,-,TRBV7-3,CASRPPGGDTQYF,TGTGCCAGCAGACCACCAGGCGGAGATACGCAGTATTTT
TRBJ1-2,-,TRBD1,TRBV6-6,CASSTGGVYGYTF,TGTGCCAGCAGTACAGGGGGCGTATATGGCTACACCTTC
TRBJ1-2,once,TRBD1,TRBV19,CASSMRDRVSGYTF,TGTGCCAGTAGTATGCGGGACAGGGTCAGTGGCTACACCTTC
TRBJ2-5,-,TRBD2,TRBV30,CAWTKGLAGETQYF,TGTGCCTGGACCAAGGGTCTAGCGGGAGAGACCCAGTACTTC
TRBJ1-1,-,TRBD1,TRBV5-1,CASSLTPLRGPFLNTEAFF,TGCGCCAGCAGCTTGACTCCCTTAAGGGGGCCTTTCTTGAACACTGAAGCTTTCTTT
TRBJ1-4,-,-,TRBV6-5,CASSYRGGATNEKLFF,TGTGCCAGCAGTTACCGTGGGGGGGCAACTAATGAAAAACTGTTTTTT
TRBJ1-2,-,TRBD1,TRBV7-9,CASSLGGGVSGYTF,TGTGCCAGCAGCTTAGGAGGGGGCGTTAGTGGCTACACCTTC
TRBJ2-7,-,-,TRBV29-1,CSVGRVEGEQYF,TGCAGCGTGGGCAGGGTAGAGGGAGAGCAGTACTTC
TRBJ1-5,-,-,TRBV19,CASSIFWDQPQHF,TGTGCCAGTAGTATATTTTGGGATCAGCCCCAGCATTTT
TRBJ2-1,-,TRBD2,TRBV5-4,CASSLVRGGLADYNEQFF,TGTGCCAGCAGCTTGGTTAGGGGGGGACTAGCGGATTACAATGAGCAGTTCTTC